The present T cell receptor beta chain was sequenced within a study of cytomegalovirus exposure and HLA in healthy donors. Study overall: The roughly 120 validation repertoires matched the 500 to 750 first-cohort repertoires in platform, a later analysis reported.

TCRdb's table, derived via immunoSEQ multiplex PCR, lists solely in-frame clones and lacks some. The table shows 130,000 to 150,000 clones, with roughly nine tenths occurring only once. Study outcomes and limitations: A few CMV-associated chains proved CMV antigen-specific in vitro. The majority of TCR sequences were rare, yet some public TCRs appeared in many donors. According to a later analysis, TCR clusters from the first cohort tended to co-occur in the 110 or so validation repertoires.

On this clone itself: No antigen is known for it.

The sequenced sample was PBMCs. The sequence derives from a man aged 18-30 years in good health and CMV-seronegative.

The CDR3 is CASSPPASRGFDTQYF. The CDR3 DNA sequence: TGTGCCAGCTCACCACCGGCTAGCAGGGGGTTTGATACGCAGTATTTT. The chain links TRBV18 to TRBJ2-3; 7 bases fit TRBD1. CDR1 is KGHSH, CDR2 LQKENI, per germline. This CDR3 has 16 residues. After removal of 0 bases from V and 6 bases from J, the junction contained 9 bases not matched to a gene. The full variable domain, rest sourced from reference TRBV18 and TRBJ2-3, is NAGVMQNPRHLVRRRGQEARLRCSPMKGHSHVYWYRQLPEEGLKFMVYLQKENIIDESGMPKERFSAEFPKEGPSILRIQQVVRGDSAAYFCASSPPASRGFDTQYFGPGTRLTVL.